The rows below give T cell receptor beta chains drawn from one sample of a study of OX40 agonist ivuxolimab in advanced cancers. Measured with immunoSEQ multiplex PCR; TCRdb has only the in-frame clones, and not every one. Here the sample spans 45,000 to 70,000 clones, 88% being singletons. The sequencing here drew on CD4+ or CD8+ T cells sorted from blood, taken in a trial of the OX40 agonist ivuxolimab. These receptors originate from an adult with an advanced solid tumor such as melanoma, head and neck, liver or kidney cancer. CDR3s include the opening cysteine and the closing phenylalanine or tryptophan. The D gene is left open where the match is weak. The size entry is marked missing in some rows and otherwise reads once, few, many or a size class.

v_call	d_call	clone_size	j_call	cdr3_nt	cdr3_aa
TRBV9	TRBD2	once	TRBJ2-1	TGTGCCAGCAGCGTAGATACGGGAGGAAGGAATGAGCAGTTCTTC	CASSVDTGGRNEQFF
TRBV27	TRBD2	NA	TRBJ2-7	TGTGCCAGCAGTTTATCGCGGGAGTTAAGGTCCGAGCAGTACTTC	CASSLSRELRSEQYF
TRBV19	TRBD2	NA	TRBJ2-6	TGTGCCAGTAGGACCCAGGCACTAGCGGGAGTTGGGGCCAACGTCCTGACTTTC	CASRTQALAGVGANVLTF
TRBV4-1	TRBD1	NA	TRBJ2-7	TGCGCCAGCAGCCAAGTGGGAGACCCGACAGGGCTAAGTGACGAGCAGTACTTC	CASSQVGDPTGLSDEQYF
TRBV5-1	NA	NA	TRBJ2-1	TGCGCCAGCAGCCTGTCGCAGGCGGGTTACAATGAGCAGTTCTTC	CASSLSQAGYNEQFF
TRBV27	NA	NA	TRBJ1-6	TGTGCCAGCAGGGGGACGGCTTATAATTCACCCCTCCACTTT	CASRGTAYNSPLHF
TRBV7-3	NA	NA	TRBJ1-1	TGTGCCAGCAGCTTACCTCGGGGGCAGGTGAACACTGAAGCTTTCTTT	CASSLPRGQVNTEAFF
TRBV6-5	TRBD1	NA	TRBJ2-7	TGTGCCAGCACTCCGGGACAGGGGGTCTCCGAGCAGTACTTC	CASTPGQGVSEQYF
TRBV5-8	TRBD1	NA	TRBJ1-1	TGTGCCAGCAGCGCCGGGGGGGACAGGGTATCGACTTTCTTT	CASSAGGDRVSTFF
TRBV29-1	NA	NA	TRBJ1-1	TGCAGCGTTTTGCAAGGGTGGGTGACTGAAGCTTTCTTT	CSVLQGWVTEAFF
TRBV7-3	TRBD1	once	TRBJ2-5	TGTGCCAGCAGCACCGGGACAGGAGGGACCCAGTACTTC	CASSTGTGGTQYF
TRBV11-3	TRBD1	few	TRBJ1-2	TGTGCCAGCAGCCCGGGACAGGGGGTAGTCACCTTC	CASSPGQGVVTF
TRBV5-1	NA	NA	TRBJ2-1	TGCGCCAGCAGCTTCCAGGCCCCGTGGCCCCCGGGGGACAATGAGCAGTTCTTC	CASSFQAPWPPGDNEQFF
TRBV11-3	NA	NA	TRBJ2-1	TGTGCCAGCAGCTTAGTTTACAATGAGCAGTTCTTC	CASSLVYNEQFF
TRBV9	TRBD2	once	TRBJ2-3	TGTGCCAGCAGCCCTAAACTAGCGGGATTAGATACGCAGTATTTT	CASSPKLAGLDTQYF
TRBV7-2	NA	NA	TRBJ2-3	TGTGCCAGCAGCTTAAGCGGTATGCGTACAGATACGCAGTATTTT	CASSLSGMRTDTQYF
TRBV11-2	TRBD2	NA	TRBJ2-1	TGTGCCAGCAGCGGCCTAGCGGGAGAGGGTGAGCAGTTCTTC	CASSGLAGEGEQFF
TRBV7-9	NA	few	TRBJ1-1	TGTGCCAGCAGCTTAGGCCTGACGGCTTTCTTT	CASSLGLTAFF
TRBV9	NA	NA	TRBJ1-1	TGTGCCAGCAGCGTAGGCAGTAGGAACACTGAAGCTTTCTTT	CASSVGSRNTEAFF
TRBV20-1	NA	NA	TRBJ2-2	TGCAGTGCTAGCCATACCAGGGAGCTGTTTTTT	CSASHTRELFF
TRBV5-1	TRBD1	NA	TRBJ2-7	TGCGCCAGCAGCTCAAACAGGGGTCCACTCGACGAGCAGTACTTC	CASSSNRGPLDEQYF
TRBV6-1	NA	NA	TRBJ2-5	TGTGCCAGCAGTGAGAGGGGAGAGACCCAGTACTTC	CASSERGETQYF
TRBV19	NA	NA	TRBJ1-2	TGTGCCAGTAGTGCCTCAGGAATGAACTATGGCTACACCTTC	CASSASGMNYGYTF
TRBV30	TRBD2	once	TRBJ2-5	TGTGGTGGGACTAGCGGCCAAGAGACCCAGTACTTC	CGGTSGQETQYF
TRBV19	TRBD2	NA	TRBJ2-7	TGTGCCAGTAGTATAAAAGCCCCCACAACGGTAGCGGGACGGAACGAGCAGTACTTC	CASSIKAPTTVAGRNEQYF